The T cell receptor beta chain described here comes from a study of Graves' ophthalmopathy and Graves' hyperthyroidism. Using RNA transcripts, the TCR beta CDR3 regions were amplified. HTBI primers were employed in first-round RT-PCR, then a second-round multiplex PCR followed. TCRdb independently ran MiXCR on the multiplex PCR reads; one entry per CDR3 protein. Of more than 300,000 distinct CDR3 sequences listed, roughly a sixth were seen once; the top ten hold 2.4%. This CDR3 spans 13 amino acids. In germline, CDR1 is GTSNPN, CDR2 SVGIG (reference sequence). V gave up 5 bases and J gave up 0 bases, with 5 bases separating them. Study observations and caveats: The model's ophthalmopathy progression predictions had approximately 65% sensitivity and less than 75% specificity.

This clonotype was recorded at least ten times. Its antigen remains unknown. No donor had other autoimmune disease, uncontrolled infection, pregnancy or lactation. Sequenced sample: peripheral blood. This chain links TRBV30 with TRBJ1-6; D call uncertain. This clonotype originated in an adult woman with stable Graves' hyperthyroidism. CDR3 bases: TGTGCCTGGGGGAGCTCCTATAATTCACCCCTCCACTTT. Translated: CAWGSSYNSPLHF. The whole variable domain, filled in from reference TRBV30 and TRBJ1-6, reads SQTIHQWPATLVQPVGSPLSLECTVEGTSNPNLYWYRQAAGRGLQLLFYSVGIGQISSEVPQNLSASRPQDRQFILSSKKLLLSDSGFYLCAWGSSYNSPLHFGNGTRLTVT.